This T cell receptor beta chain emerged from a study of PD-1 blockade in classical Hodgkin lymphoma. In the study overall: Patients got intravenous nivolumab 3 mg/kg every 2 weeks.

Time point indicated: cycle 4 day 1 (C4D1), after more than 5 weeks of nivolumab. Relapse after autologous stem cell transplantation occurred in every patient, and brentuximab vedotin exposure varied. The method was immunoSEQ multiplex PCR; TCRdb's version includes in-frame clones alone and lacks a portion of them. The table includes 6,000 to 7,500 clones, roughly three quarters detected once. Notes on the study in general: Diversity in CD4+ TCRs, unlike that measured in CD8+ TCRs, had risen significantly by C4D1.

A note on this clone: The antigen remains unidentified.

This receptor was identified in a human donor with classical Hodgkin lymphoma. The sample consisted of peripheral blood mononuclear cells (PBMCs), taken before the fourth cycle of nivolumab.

CDR3: CASSPLLVGGGIPYQETQYF. CDR3 coding DNA: TGTGCCAGCAGTCCCCTCCTCGTTGGCGGGGGAATACCGTACCAAGAGACCCAGTACTTC. The rearrangement joins TRBV27 to TRBJ2-5, with TRBD2 matching over 7 bases. With 5 bases clipped from V and 0 bases from J, the junction kept 21 bases outside the gene matches. Germline CDR1 is MNHEY and CDR2 is SMNVEV (reference sequence). There are 20 residues in the CDR3.